This entry lists 11 T cell receptor beta chains sequenced from one sample in a study of cytomegalovirus exposure and HLA in healthy donors. Researchers ran the PCR with 60 Vbeta and 13 Jbeta primers. Method: immunoSEQ multiplex PCR; TCRdb's copy keeps in-frame clones and lacks some. Here the sample spans approximately 180,000 clones, roughly an eighth being singletons. Sequencing used PBMCs. The receptor source for this set is a middle-aged man in good health and CMV-seropositive.

This chain uses TRBV6-5 with TRBJ2-7, with 9 bases that match TRBD1. V shed 5 bases, J shed 2 bases, and the junction held 4 bases outside the gene matches. Germline V gene sequence: CDR1 MNHEY, CDR2 SVGAGI. CDR3 length: 14 residues. The CDR3 loop is CASSLRTGAYEQYV. CDR3 DNA sequence: TGTGCCAGCAGTCTTCGGACAGGGGCCTACGAGCAGTACGTC.

The chain employs TRBV19 and TRBJ1-2, with D possibly being TRBD1 (6 bases). The CDR3 loop spans 13 amino acids. The germline gives CDR1 LNHDA, CDR2 SQIVND (reference sequence). V was pared by 5 bases and J by 4 bases, with 11 bases between. The CDR3 nucleotides read TGTGCCAGTAGTCCGACAGGAATCTATGGCTACACCTTC. The encoded protein is CASSPTGIYGYTF.

This clone appeared once. This chain connects TRBV14 to TRBJ2-3; D is unresolved. This CDR3 is built from 12 residues. CDR1 is SGHDN and CDR2 is FVKESK in the germline V gene. V was pared by 6 bases and J by 2 bases, with 6 bases between. CDR3 in amino acids: CASRHTTDTQYF. In DNA, the CDR3 is TGTGCCAGCAGACACACCACAGATACGCAGTATTTT.

V usage is TRBV30 and J usage is TRBJ2-7; weak D call: TRBD1 (5 bases). The CDR3 runs 17 residues. CDR1 is GTSNPN and CDR2 is SVGIG in the germline V gene (reference sequence). V was shortened by 0 bases and J by 5 bases, with 23 bases between the two germline ends. CDR3 in DNA: TGTGCCTGGAGTGTAACCCGTCCAGGGTCAGGTTTTAACGAGCAGTACTTC. Translation: CAWSVTRPGSGFNEQYF.

V and J are TRBV5-4 and TRBJ2-5, with D perhaps matching TRBD2 (5 bases). The CDR3 contains 15 residues. Per the germline V gene, CDR1 is SGHNT and CDR2 is YYREEE (reference sequence). V was clipped by 6 bases and J by 5 bases, with 20 bases between them. The CDR3 DNA reads as TGTGCCAGCACCCCGCCCGGCGGAAGAGGGGAGACCCAGTACTTC. Its translation: CASTPPGGRGETQYF.

This chain links TRBV6-5 with TRBJ1-5, with D perhaps TRBD1 (6 bases). Germline CDR1 reads MNHEY; CDR2 reads SVGAGI. The CDR3 is 13 residues long. V was cut by 10 bases and J by 6 bases, with 16 bases left in between. CDR3 loop: CATATGGAQPQHF. For the CDR3, the DNA is TGTGCCACCGCGACAGGTGGGGCTCAGCCCCAGCATTTT.

Concerning this clone itself: The sample contains more than one DNA sequence encoding this CDR3. V and J are TRBV6-4 and TRBJ1-6; unclear D gene. The length of the CDR3 is 15 residues. Trimming left V 5 bases short and J 4 bases short, with 12 bases between. Germline V gene sequence: CDR1 MRHNA, CDR2 SNTAGT. CDR3 sequence reads: CASSFSTGYNSPLHF. The CDR3 nucleotides read TGTGCCAGCAGTTTTTCAACGGGGTATAATTCACCCCTCCACTTT.

V and J are TRBV18 and TRBJ2-1, with 8 positions matching TRBD1. CDR1 is KGHSH and CDR2 is LQKENI in the germline V gene. Unmatched junction bases numbered 6, after V lost 3 bases and J lost 2 bases. The CDR3 has 16 amino acids. The CDR3 is CASSPSGTGPYNEQFF. The CDR3 region has the DNA TGTGCCAGCTCACCCTCCGGGACAGGCCCCTACAATGAGCAGTTCTTC.

V is TRBV2 and J is TRBJ2-5; 13 bases align to TRBD2. Unmatched junction bases numbered 4, after V lost 4 bases and J lost 5 bases. CDR3 length: 15 residues. CDR1 and CDR2 from the germline V gene are SNHLY and FYNNEI. CDR3 protein: CASSGRLAGGETQYF. In nucleotides, the CDR3 is TGTGCCAGCAGTGGAAGACTAGCGGGGGGTGAGACCCAGTACTTC. The whole variable domain, filled in from reference TRBV2 and TRBJ2-5, reads EPEVTQTPSHQVTQMGQEVILRCVPISNHLYFYWYRQILGQKVEFLVSFYNNEISEKSEIFDDQFSVERPDGSNFTLKIRSTKLEDSAMYFCASSGRLAGGETQYFGPGTRLLVL.

This clone was recorded a few times. The chain combines TRBV7-9 with TRBJ2-1; TRBD2 matches at 8 bases. The V gene end was trimmed by 5 bases and the J gene end by 0 bases; junction bases not matched to a gene: 12. Germline-derived CDR1 and CDR2 are SEHNR and FQNEAQ (reference sequence). The CDR3 length is 18 residues. In DNA form, the CDR3 reads TGTGCCAGCAGCCGCCCCCCGGGGGCGGGGGGCTCCTACAATGAGCAGTTCTTC. Translation gives CASSRPPGAGGSYNEQFF.

The chain joins TRBV6-5 to TRBJ2-7; maybe TRBD1 (6 bases). This CDR3 is built from 11 residues. The ends were cut back, 5 bases at V and 8 bases at J, with 10 bases in the middle. Germline V gene data show CDR1 as MNHEY and CDR2 as SVGAGI. The CDR3 reads CASSLQGKQYF. As DNA, the CDR3 is TGTGCCAGCAGTCTACAGGGCAAGCAGTACTTC.